This passage covers 18 T cell receptor beta chains from one sample sequenced in a study of blood T cell repertoires in COVID-19. The table came from immunoSEQ multiplex PCR; TCRdb's copy has only in-frame clones and leaves some out. The sample lists some 75,000 clones, 75% to 90% occurring once. The sequenced sample was peripheral blood. The receptors originated from a man aged 55 to 70 with acute or convalescent COVID-19.

J is TRBJ2-3 and V is TRBV23-1; a possible D gene is TRBD1 (6 bases). TRBV23-1 is noted as an ORF with a role that remains uncertain. The V end lost 6 bases, the J end lost 4 bases, and 26 bases lay between the germline ends. The CDR3 length is 18 residues. The CDR3 spells CASSRREPRGTWADTQYF. CDR3 DNA: TGCGCCAGCAGCCGAAGAGAACCCAGGGGTACGTGGGCAGATACGCAGTATTTT.

This sequence joins TRBV2 and TRBJ1-2; 8 positions match TRBD1. Trimming at V came to 5 bases and at J to 11 bases, leaving 16 bases not matched to a gene. CDR1 is SNHLY, CDR2 FYNNEI, per germline. The CDR3 totals 15 residues. For the CDR3, the DNA is TGTGCCAGCAGTTGGGATCAGGGGGCTGATACCTCGTACACCTTC. It specifies CASSWDQGADTSYTF.

V usage is TRBV5-6 and J usage is TRBJ2-5; the D gene is possibly TRBD2 (7 bases). Germline V CDR1 and CDR2: SGHDT, YYEEEE. V gave up 4 bases and J gave up 2 bases, with 15 bases separating them. The CDR3 has 15 amino acids. CDR3 sequence (DNA): TGTGCCAGCAGCCTGGGGGCGGGGGCACAAGAGACCCAGTACTTC. It encodes CASSLGAGAQETQYF.

The CDR3 sequence is CASGTGNQPQHF. In DNA, the CDR3 is TGTGCCAGCGGGACAGGGAATCAGCCCCAGCATTTT. V and J are TRBV6-5 and TRBJ1-5; 9 bases align to TRBD1. CDR3 length equals 12 residues. The ends lost 8 bases at V and 4 bases at J; junction bases unmatched: 0. Germline loops: CDR1 MNHEY, CDR2 SVGAGI.

CDR3 in DNA: TGTGCCAGCAGCCACAGGGGGTCGGCGAACACTGAAGCTTTCTTT. It is translated as CASSHRGSANTEAFF. The chain carries TRBV13 and TRBJ1-1, with 8 nucleotides matching TRBD1. The germline CDR1 and CDR2 sequences are PRHDT and FYEKMQ (reference sequence). The CDR3 covers 15 residues. The V and J ends lost 5 bases and 1 base, in that order; junction bases with no gene match: 6.

The rearrangement links TRBV10-3 to TRBJ1-6, with a possible D match to TRBD1 (6 bases). Germline V CDR1 and CDR2: ENHRY, SYGVKD. The CDR3 runs 17 residues. Trimming pared 4 bases from V and 0 bases from J, leaving 13 bases between. This CDR3 reads CAISANRASSYNSPLHF. The CDR3 DNA reads TGTGCCATCAGTGCCAACAGGGCAAGCTCCTATAATTCACCCCTCCACTTT.

This rearrangement joins TRBV19 to TRBJ2-6; no firm D call. V was trimmed by 8 bases and J by 2 bases, leaving 10 bases between them. Germline V gene data show CDR1 as LNHDA and CDR2 as SQIVND (reference sequence). The CDR3 is made up of 14 amino acids. CDR3 residues: CASLYMTGANVLTF. CDR3 nucleotide sequence: TGTGCCAGTCTTTACATGACTGGGGCCAACGTCCTGACTTTC. The full variable domain, in which reference TRBV19 and TRBJ2-6 provide the parts outside the CDR3, is DGGITQSPKYLFRKEGQNVTLSCEQNLNHDAMYWYRQDPGQGLRLIYYSQIVNDFQKGDIAEGYSVSREKKESFPLTVTSAQKNPTAFYLCASLYMTGANVLTFGAGSRLTVL.

V and J are TRBV23-1 and TRBJ2-3; D uncertain. TRBV23-1 is recorded as an ORF, its role being uncertain. V lost 0 bases and J lost 7, with 11 bases in between. The CDR3 has 14 amino acids. CDR3: CASSQSSGRNTQYF. The CDR3 DNA sequence: TGCGCCAGCAGTCAATCCTCAGGTAGGAATACGCAGTATTTT.

This chain joins TRBV5-6 and TRBJ1-2, with D perhaps matching TRBD1 (5 bases). The V gene lost 7 bases and the J gene lost 0 bases, with 19 bases spanning the gap. This CDR3 comprises 16 residues. Germline V CDR1 and CDR2: SGHDT, YYEEEE. CDR3 nucleotide sequence: TGTGCCAGCGTCCCTCGCTGGGGGGGGGCTAACTATGGCTACACCTTC. Translated, it gives CASVPRWGGANYGYTF.

The rearrangement links TRBV6-5 to TRBJ2-7, with D maybe TRBD2 (5 bases). This CDR3 has 15 amino acids. The V end was cut by 6 bases, the J end by 2 bases, with 17 bases between. Germline loops: CDR1 MNHEY, CDR2 SVGAGI. The CDR3 nucleotides are TGTGCCAGCAGACAATCCACCGAGAGGGCCTACGAGCAGTACTTC. Translation gives CASRQSTERAYEQYF.

The V call is TRBV11-2, the J call TRBJ1-2; D is perhaps TRBD1 (5 bases). Looked up from germline, CDR1 is SGHAT and CDR2 is FQNNGV. V was clipped by 7 bases and J by 5 bases, with 14 bases between them. The CDR3 loop spans 13 amino acids. Here the CDR3 reads CASTTPGAYGYTF. DNA of the CDR3: TGTGCCAGCACCACGCCTGGGGCATATGGCTACACCTTC.

The chain links TRBV30 to TRBJ1-2, with 9 positions matching TRBD1. Looked up from germline, CDR1 is GTSNPN and CDR2 is SVGIG (reference sequence). The CDR3 contains 15 residues. The V and J ends lost 0 bases and 7 bases, in that order; junction bases with no gene match: 9. DNA for the CDR3: TGTGCCTGGAGTGTACGGGACAGGGTTTTGCGTGGCTACACCTTC. It yields the protein CAWSVRDRVLRGYTF.

This clone appeared once. The chain uses TRBV5-4 and TRBJ2-1, with a weak D call TRBD2 (6 bases). V was cut by 0 bases and J by 4 bases, with 11 bases left in between. This CDR3 is built from 15 residues. Germline V gives CDR1 SGHNT, CDR2 YYREEE (reference sequence). CDR3 loop: CASSLGGVPYNEQFF. Here the CDR3 DNA reads TGTGCCAGCAGCTTGGGGGGGGTCCCGTACAATGAGCAGTTCTTC. Full variable domain (missing parts from reference TRBV5-4 and TRBJ2-1): ETGVTQSPTHLIKTRGQQVTLRCSSQSGHNTVSWYQQALGQGPQFIFQYYREEENGRGNFPPRFSGLQFPNYSSELNVNALELDDSALYLCASSLGGVPYNEQFFGPGTRLTVL.

This sequence joins TRBV18 and TRBJ2-5, with D maybe TRBD1 (5 bases). Germline loops: CDR1 KGHSH, CDR2 LQKENI. This CDR3 is built from 16 residues. V dropped 3 bases and J dropped 5 bases, with 19 bases sitting between them. This CDR3 reads CASSPTGHLRVETQYF. In DNA form, the CDR3 reads TGTGCCAGCTCACCTACAGGACATCTCAGGGTGGAGACCCAGTACTTC.

This sequence joins TRBV5-4 and TRBJ2-3, with D possibly TRBD1 on 6 matching bases. This CDR3 contains 11 residues. The V gene's germline CDR1 is SGHNT and CDR2 YYREEE (reference sequence). V was shortened by 5 bases and J by 7 bases, with 8 bases between the two germline ends. CDR3 residues: CASSTGYTQYF. The CDR3 DNA reads TGTGCCAGCAGTACAGGGTATACGCAGTATTTT.

This rearrangement joins TRBV7-8 to TRBJ2-5; TRBD1 is a possible D gene (5 bases). The V end was cut by 1 base, the J end by 2 bases, with 11 bases between. This CDR3 is 15 amino acids long. Germline V gene lookup returns CDR1 SGHVS and CDR2 FQNEAQ. CDR3 residues: CASSLEMQGQETQYF. The CDR3 DNA follows: TGTGCCAGCAGCTTAGAGATGCAGGGACAAGAGACCCAGTACTTC.

This chain joins TRBV6-5 and TRBJ2-6, with D maybe TRBD2 (6 bases). The V gene lost 5 bases and the J gene lost 1 base, with 9 bases spanning the gap. Per germline, CDR1 MNHEY and CDR2 SVGAGI. CDR3 length equals 15 residues. This CDR3 is CASSNGRSGANVLTF. DNA of the CDR3: TGTGCCAGCAGTAACGGGAGATCTGGGGCCAACGTCCTGACTTTC.

V is TRBV5-5 and J is TRBJ1-2, with D unresolved. In germline, CDR1 is SGHKS, CDR2 YYEKEE (reference sequence). The CDR3 covers 14 residues. Trimming shortened V by 1 base and J by 0 bases, and 7 bases separated the two germline ends. CDR3 residues: CASSLSATNYGYTF. The DNA of the CDR3 is TGTGCCAGCAGCTTGAGTGCTACTAACTATGGCTACACCTTC.